The 10 T cell receptor beta chains given below trace back to one sample, sequenced in a study of T cells after yellow fever vaccination (dated by TCRdb to the late 2010s). The receptor library was made with 5' RACE. TCRdb shows the sequencer as Illumina NovaSeq 6000. The public sequencing data were trimmed at Q25 with fastp and processed into clonotypes with MiXCR by TCRdb, which kept only in-frame beta chains. Here each entry gathers all rows of one CDR3 protein and keeps the most common genes and DNA. This sample comprises about 320,000 distinct CDR3 sequences, 3.5% to 4.5% of them detected only once. In total, the top ten clones hold roughly a fifth of the sample. Taken with the paper, the label for treatment or condition translates to: live attenuated yellow fever vaccine strain. The material was PBMCs, obtained 15 days after the yellow fever booster vaccination. Receptors originate from a man between 18 and 29 years old who received the YFV17D yellow fever vaccine.

This clonotype occurred many times. The V call is TRBV11-2, the J call TRBJ1-2; D gene unclear. Trimming left V 5 bases short and J 2 bases short, with 12 bases between. The CDR3 totals 14 residues. Germline-derived CDR1 and CDR2 are SGHAT and FQNNGV. The CDR3: CASSPRVGNYGYTF. CDR3 coding DNA: TGTGCCAGCAGCCCCCGGGTCGGCAACTATGGCTACACCTTC. Filled out from reference TRBV11-2 and TRBJ1-2, the complete variable domain reads EAGVAQSPRYKIIEKRQSVAFWCNPISGHATLYWYQQILGQGPKLLIQFQNNGVVDDSQLPKDRFSAERLKGVDSTLKIQPAKLEDSAVYLCASSPRVGNYGYTFGSGTRLTVV.

This chain connects TRBV7-2 to TRBJ2-3; a possible D gene is TRBD2 (6 bases). The V gene lost 3 bases and the J gene lost 10 bases, with 14 bases spanning the gap. CDR3 length: 13 amino acids. The V gene's germline CDR1 is SGHTA and CDR2 FQGNSA. The CDR3 sequence is CASSFLGRRAQYF. In DNA form, the CDR3 reads TGTGCCAGCAGCTTTTTAGGGCGGAGGGCGCAGTATTTT.

This clonotype has ten or more counts. The chain couples TRBV12-3 or TRBV12-4 to TRBJ2-7, with unresolved D. The CDR3 length is 11 residues. Deletions cut 5 bases from V and 12 bases from J, with 14 bases between. Written as DNA, the CDR3 is TGTGCCAGCAGTCTAGGAACGGAACGGTACTTC. Its protein is CASSLGTERYF.

This chain connects TRBV3-1 to TRBJ2-7; the D call may be TRBD1 or TRBD2 (5 bases each). Germline V gene sequence: CDR1 LGHDT, CDR2 YNNKEL (reference sequence). This CDR3 has 13 amino acids. V was shortened by 4 bases and J by 4 bases, with 11 bases between the two germline ends. The CDR3 nucleotides read TGTGCCAGCAGCCCCGGGGCCCTATACGAGCAGTACTTC. This sequence encodes CASSPGALYEQYF.

This clonotype was detected a few times. The chain recombines TRBV20-1 with TRBJ1-2; no clear D. V was trimmed by 6 bases and J by 5 bases, leaving 13 bases between them. Germline V lookup: CDR1 DFQATT, CDR2 SNEGSKA (reference sequence). The CDR3 is 12 amino acids. CDR3 residues: CSAPADVYGYTF. The DNA for the CDR3 is TGCAGTGCCCCCGCGGACGTTTATGGCTACACCTTC.

In its sample, this clonotype was seen many times. V and J are TRBV12-3 or TRBV12-4 and TRBJ2-5; the D gene is possibly TRBD2 (5 bases). The germline V and J ends were trimmed by 5 bases and 5 bases, with 6 bases remaining between them. This CDR3 contains 11 residues. The CDR3 coding sequence is TGTGCCAGCAGTCGAGGGGAGACCCAGTACTTC. This gives the protein CASSRGETQYF.

This clonotype occurred a few times. The chain carries TRBV20-1 and TRBJ1-1; the D is unclear. V shed 6 bases and J shed 1 base, with 9 bases lying between them. Germline V gives CDR1 DFQATT, CDR2 SNEGSKA (reference sequence). The CDR3 extends over 12 amino acids. This CDR3 reads CSATVTNTEAFF. In nucleotides, the CDR3 is TGCAGTGCCACGGTTACGAACACTGAAGCTTTCTTT.

The V and J genes are TRBV12-3 or TRBV12-4 and TRBJ2-1, with 13 nucleotides matching TRBD2. V lost 7 bases to trimming and J lost 5 bases; unmatched junction nucleotides: 5. The CDR3 is made up of 15 amino acids. CDR3 residues: CASTLGLAGNNEQFF. CDR3 nucleotides: TGTGCCAGCACCCTGGGACTAGCGGGGAACAATGAGCAGTTCTTC.

This clonotype was detected ten times or more. V gene TRBV20-1 combines with J gene TRBJ1-1; weak D call: TRBD1 (5 bases). This CDR3 is built from 13 residues. V was shortened by 3 bases and J by 4 bases, with 12 bases between the two germline ends. CDR1 DFQATT and CDR2 SNEGSKA come from the germline V gene (reference sequence). The CDR3 region is CSARPTGATEAFF. In nucleotides, the CDR3 is TGCAGTGCTAGGCCTACAGGCGCCACTGAAGCTTTCTTT.

This clonotype was picked up a small number of times. The chain is built from TRBV6-2 or TRBV6-3 and TRBJ1-5; D is unclear. Trimming removed 2 bases at V and 0 bases at J, with 11 bases between. This CDR3 is built from 16 residues. Germline CDR1 MNHEY, CDR2 SVGEGT. In DNA, the CDR3 is TGTGCCAGCAGTTACAGGGAACGGTATAGCAATCAGCCCCAGCATTTT. Its protein is CASSYRERYSNQPQHF.